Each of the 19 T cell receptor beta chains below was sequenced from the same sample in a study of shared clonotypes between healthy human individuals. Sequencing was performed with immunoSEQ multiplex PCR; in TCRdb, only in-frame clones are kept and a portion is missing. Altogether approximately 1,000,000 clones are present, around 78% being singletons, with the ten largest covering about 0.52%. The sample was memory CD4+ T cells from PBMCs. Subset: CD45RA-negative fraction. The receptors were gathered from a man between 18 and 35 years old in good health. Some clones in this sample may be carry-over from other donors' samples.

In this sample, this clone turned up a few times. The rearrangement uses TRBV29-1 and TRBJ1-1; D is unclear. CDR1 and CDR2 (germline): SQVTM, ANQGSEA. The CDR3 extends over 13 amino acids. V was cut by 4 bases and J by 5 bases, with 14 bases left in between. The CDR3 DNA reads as TGCAGCGTTGGTCCGGGCCTGAGGACTGAAGCTTTCTTT. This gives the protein CSVGPGLRTEAFF.

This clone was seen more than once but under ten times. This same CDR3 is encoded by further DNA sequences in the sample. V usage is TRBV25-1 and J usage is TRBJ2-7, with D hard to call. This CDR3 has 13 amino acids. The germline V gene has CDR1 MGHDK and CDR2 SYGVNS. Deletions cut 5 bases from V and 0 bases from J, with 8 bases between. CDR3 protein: CASSSSRSYEQYF. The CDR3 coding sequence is TGTGCCAGCAGTTCATCTCGCTCCTACGAGCAGTACTTC.

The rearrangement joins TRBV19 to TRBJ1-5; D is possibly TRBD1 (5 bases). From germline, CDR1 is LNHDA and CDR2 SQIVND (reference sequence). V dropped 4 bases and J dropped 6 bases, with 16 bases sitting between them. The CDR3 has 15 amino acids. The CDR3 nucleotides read TGTGCCAGTAGTACCCCCCAGGGCGGGGGTCAGCCCCAGCATTTT. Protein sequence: CASSTPQGGGQPQHF.

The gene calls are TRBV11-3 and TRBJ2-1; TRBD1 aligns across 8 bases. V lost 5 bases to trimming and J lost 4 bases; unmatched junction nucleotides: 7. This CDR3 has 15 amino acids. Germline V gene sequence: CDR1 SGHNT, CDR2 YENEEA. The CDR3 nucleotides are TGTGCCAGCAGCCTGGGGACAGGTTATTACAATGAGCAGTTCTTC. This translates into CASSLGTGYYNEQFF.

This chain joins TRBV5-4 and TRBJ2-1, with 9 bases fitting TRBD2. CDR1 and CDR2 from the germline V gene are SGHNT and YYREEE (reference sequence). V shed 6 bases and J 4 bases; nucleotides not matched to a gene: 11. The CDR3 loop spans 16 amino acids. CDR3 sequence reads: CASNPSTSGFYNEQFF. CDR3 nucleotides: TGTGCCAGCAACCCCTCGACTAGCGGATTTTACAATGAGCAGTTCTTC.

The CDR3 coding sequence is TGTGCCAGCAGCTCCGGACTAGCTAAGGGCGGGGAGCTGTTTTTT. It yields the protein CASSSGLAKGGELFF. The chain couples TRBV13 to TRBJ2-2, with 8 nucleotides matching TRBD2. V gave up 4 bases and J gave up 7 bases; unmatched junction bases: 8. Germline CDR1 is PRHDT and CDR2 is FYEKMQ (reference sequence). The CDR3 consists of 15 residues.

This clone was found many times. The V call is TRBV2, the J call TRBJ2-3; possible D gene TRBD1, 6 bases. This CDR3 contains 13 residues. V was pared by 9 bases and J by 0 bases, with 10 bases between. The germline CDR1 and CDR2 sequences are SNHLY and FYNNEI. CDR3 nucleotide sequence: TGTGCCAGACAAGGGGGAAGCACAGATACGCAGTATTTT. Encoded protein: CARQGGSTDTQYF.

The CDR3 DNA follows: TGTGCCACTAGACAGGATGCTAATCAGCCCCAGCATTTT. Translating it yields CATRQDANQPQHF. The rearrangement joins TRBV5-4 to TRBJ1-5; the D gene is possibly TRBD1 (6 bases). The ends were cut back, 9 bases at V and 4 bases at J, with 14 bases in the middle. Germline values: CDR1 SGHNT, CDR2 YYREEE (reference sequence). This CDR3 is 13 amino acids long.

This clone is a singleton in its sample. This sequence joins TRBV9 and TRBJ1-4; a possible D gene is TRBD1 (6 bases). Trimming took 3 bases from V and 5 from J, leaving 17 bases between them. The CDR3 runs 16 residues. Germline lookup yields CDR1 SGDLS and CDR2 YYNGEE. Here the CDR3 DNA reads TGTGCCAGCAGCGCAGGGTTGACAGGACGCAATGAAAAACTGTTTTTT. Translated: CASSAGLTGRNEKLFF.

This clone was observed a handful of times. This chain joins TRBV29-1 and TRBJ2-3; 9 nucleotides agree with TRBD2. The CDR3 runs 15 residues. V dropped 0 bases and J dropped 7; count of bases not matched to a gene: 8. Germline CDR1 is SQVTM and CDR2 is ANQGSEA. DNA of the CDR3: TGCAGCGTTGAAGATGGCGGGAGGGCCTTAAATACGCAGTATTTT. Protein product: CSVEDGGRALNTQYF.

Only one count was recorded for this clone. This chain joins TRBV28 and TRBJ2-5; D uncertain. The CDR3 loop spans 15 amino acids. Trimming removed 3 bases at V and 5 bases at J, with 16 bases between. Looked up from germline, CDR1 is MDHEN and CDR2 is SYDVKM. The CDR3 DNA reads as TGTGCCAGCAGTTTTCCCTTTGGGGTGGGGGAGACCCAGTACTTC. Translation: CASSFPFGVGETQYF.

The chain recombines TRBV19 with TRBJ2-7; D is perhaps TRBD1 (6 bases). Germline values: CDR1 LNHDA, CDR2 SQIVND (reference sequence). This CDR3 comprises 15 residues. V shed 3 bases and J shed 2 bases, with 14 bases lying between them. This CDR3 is CASSMADSLTYEQYF. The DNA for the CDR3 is TGTGCCAGTAGTATGGCGGACAGTCTCACCTACGAGCAGTACTTC.

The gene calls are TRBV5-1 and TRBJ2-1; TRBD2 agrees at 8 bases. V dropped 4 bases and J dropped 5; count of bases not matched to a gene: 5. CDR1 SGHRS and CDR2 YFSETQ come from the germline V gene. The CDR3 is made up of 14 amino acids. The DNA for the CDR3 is TGCGCCAGCAGCCCGGGACTAGTGAACAATGAGCAGTTCTTC. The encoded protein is CASSPGLVNNEQFF.

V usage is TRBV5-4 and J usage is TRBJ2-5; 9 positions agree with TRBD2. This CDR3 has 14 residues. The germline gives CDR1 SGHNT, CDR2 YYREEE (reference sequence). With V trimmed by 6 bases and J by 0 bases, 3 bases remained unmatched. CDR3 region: CASTRGGYQETQYF. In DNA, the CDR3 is TGTGCCAGCACGCGGGGGGGATACCAAGAGACCCAGTACTTC.

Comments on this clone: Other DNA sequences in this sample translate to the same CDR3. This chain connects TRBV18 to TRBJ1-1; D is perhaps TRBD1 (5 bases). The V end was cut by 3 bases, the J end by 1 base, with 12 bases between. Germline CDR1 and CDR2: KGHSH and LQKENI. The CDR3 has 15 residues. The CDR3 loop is CASSPLRGRNTEAFF. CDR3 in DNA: TGTGCCAGCTCACCTCTACGGGGACGGAACACTGAAGCTTTCTTT.

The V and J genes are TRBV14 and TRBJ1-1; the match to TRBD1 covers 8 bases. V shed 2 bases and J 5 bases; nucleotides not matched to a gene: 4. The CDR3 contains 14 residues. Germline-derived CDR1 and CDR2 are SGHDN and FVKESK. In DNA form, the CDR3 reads TGTGCCAGCAGCCAACAGGGGGCAGGGACTGAAGCTTTCTTT. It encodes CASSQQGAGTEAFF.

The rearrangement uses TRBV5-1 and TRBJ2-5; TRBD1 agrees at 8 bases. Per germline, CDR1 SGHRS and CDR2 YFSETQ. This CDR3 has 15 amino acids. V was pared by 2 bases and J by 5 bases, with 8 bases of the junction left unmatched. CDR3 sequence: CASSFGRGLLETQYF. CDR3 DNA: TGCGCCAGCAGCTTCGGCAGGGGGCTCCTGGAGACCCAGTACTTC.

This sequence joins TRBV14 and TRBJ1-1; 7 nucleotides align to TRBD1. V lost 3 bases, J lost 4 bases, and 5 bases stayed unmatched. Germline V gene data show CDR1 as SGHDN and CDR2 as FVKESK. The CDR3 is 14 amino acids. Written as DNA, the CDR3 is TGTGCCAGCAGCCAGTATACAGGGGCCACTGAAGCTTTCTTT. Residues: CASSQYTGATEAFF.

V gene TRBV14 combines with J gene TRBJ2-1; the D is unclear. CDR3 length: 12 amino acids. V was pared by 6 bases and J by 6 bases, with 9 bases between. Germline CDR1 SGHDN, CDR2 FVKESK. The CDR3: CASSRMGNEQFF. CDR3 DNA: TGTGCCAGCAGTAGAATGGGCAATGAGCAGTTCTTC.